The 19 T cell receptor beta chains below were found in one sample sequenced in a study of OX40 agonist ivuxolimab in advanced cancers. Profiling relied on immunoSEQ multiplex PCR, and the TCRdb table lists in-frame clones only, not all of them. The sample lists tens of thousands of clones; roughly 92% were seen once. The sample was CD4+ or CD8+ T cells sorted from blood, taken in a trial of the OX40 agonist ivuxolimab. These receptor sequences come from an adult with an advanced solid tumor such as melanoma, head and neck, liver or kidney cancer.

The chain joins TRBV29-1 to TRBJ1-2; tentative D call: TRBD1 (6 bases). Germline V gives CDR1 SQVTM, CDR2 ANQGSEA. The CDR3 sequence is 15 residues long. The V and J ends lost 6 bases and 4 bases respectively, with 21 bases between them. The CDR3 DNA follows: TGCAGCGTCGCGACAGGTCAGGCCGCCGGCTATGGCTACACCTTC. It translates to CSVATGQAAGYGYTF.

This chain joins TRBV13 and TRBJ1-5, with D unclear. Germline lookup yields CDR1 PRHDT and CDR2 FYEKMQ (reference sequence). V shed 3 bases and J shed 4 bases, with 10 bases lying between them. This CDR3 contains 14 residues. In nucleotides, the CDR3 is TGTGCCAGCAGCTTCCGGGGAGGGAATCAGCCCCAGCATTTT. This codes for CASSFRGGNQPQHF.

J is TRBJ2-1 and V is TRBV15, with D unclear. There are 15 residues in the CDR3. V lost 0 bases, J lost 0 bases, and 6 bases lay in between. From germline, CDR1 is LNHNV and CDR2 YYDKDF (reference sequence). The CDR3 nucleotides are TGTGCCACCAGCAGAGAGTCCCTCTCCTACAATGAGCAGTTCTTC. It specifies CATSRESLSYNEQFF.

The table lists this clone with a count of one. V is TRBV6-6 and J is TRBJ1-2; a weak D match, TRBD1 (5 bases). Looked up from germline, CDR1 is MNHNY and CDR2 is SVGAGI (reference sequence). The V and J ends lost 2 bases and 3 bases respectively, with 10 bases between them. The length of the CDR3 is 14 residues. The CDR3 DNA follows: TGTGCCAGCAGTTACGGGGGGTCGTACTATGGCTACACCTTC. Protein sequence: CASSYGGSYYGYTF.

J is TRBJ2-5 and V is TRBV9, with TRBD2 as a possible D gene (6 bases). Germline CDR1 and CDR2: SGDLS and YYNGEE. The V end was cut by 1 base, the J end by 5 bases, with 12 bases between. The CDR3 is 14 residues long. The CDR3 loop reads CASSVYGGLETQYF. In DNA, the CDR3 is TGTGCCAGCAGCGTATACGGGGGTTTGGAGACCCAGTACTTC.

The gene calls are TRBV18 and TRBJ2-3, with 12 bases fitting TRBD2. The junction had 7 bases not matched to a gene; V was cut back by 6 bases and J by 3 bases. This CDR3 is built from 16 residues. Germline CDR1 and CDR2: KGHSH and LQKENI. CDR3 loop: CASSPTSGGWTDTQYF. The CDR3 DNA reads as TGTGCCAGCTCCCCGACTAGCGGGGGATGGACAGATACGCAGTATTTT.

The rearrangement links TRBV9 to TRBJ2-1; perhaps TRBD1 as D (7 bases). Germline-derived CDR1 and CDR2 are SGDLS and YYNGEE. V lost 3 bases and J lost 9, with 13 bases in between. The CDR3 loop spans 13 amino acids. CDR3 sequence (DNA): TGTGCCAGCAGCGATAGACAGGGAGGTGAGCAGTTCTTC. Amino acid sequence: CASSDRQGGEQFF.

The rearrangement joins TRBV28 to TRBJ2-1, with 7 bases identical to TRBD1. V was pared by 4 bases and J by 0 bases, with 9 bases of the junction left unmatched. The CDR3 contains 17 residues. Germline V gene data show CDR1 as MDHEN and CDR2 as SYDVKM. The CDR3 reads CASSSATGTVSYNEQFF. As DNA, the CDR3 is TGTGCCAGCAGTTCAGCAACCGGGACAGTCTCCTACAATGAGCAGTTCTTC.

The chain is built from TRBV7-8 and TRBJ2-1, with no clear D. Germline V gives CDR1 SGHVS, CDR2 FQNEAQ. The CDR3 has 11 amino acids. V was shortened by 5 bases and J by 6 bases, with 5 bases between the two germline ends. CDR3 sequence reads: CASSTFNEQFF. In DNA form, the CDR3 reads TGTGCCAGCAGCACCTTCAATGAGCAGTTCTTC. Full variable domain (rest looked up from reference TRBV7-8 and TRBJ2-1): GAGVSQSPRYKVAKRGQDVALRCDPISGHVSLFWYQQALGQGPEFLTYFQNEAQLDKSGLPSDRFFAERPEGSVSTLKIQRTQQEDSAVYLCASSTFNEQFFGPGTRLTVL.

The chain is built from TRBV6-1 and TRBJ2-1; D remains unclear. CDR1 and CDR2 (germline): MNHNS, SASEGT. V was trimmed by 3 bases and J by 8 bases, leaving 8 bases between them. There are 12 residues in the CDR3. This chain's CDR3 is CASSDLLDEQFF. The CDR3 nucleotides read TGTGCCAGCAGTGACCTTCTCGATGAGCAGTTCTTC.

The chain joins TRBV29-1 to TRBJ1-2; 9 nucleotides align to TRBD1. V shed 7 bases, J shed 3 bases, and the junction held 9 bases outside the gene matches. The V gene's germline CDR1 is SQVTM and CDR2 ANQGSEA. The CDR3 runs to 14 residues. This CDR3 reads CSAVRTGEHYGYTF. The CDR3 DNA reads as TGCAGCGCTGTGCGGACAGGGGAGCACTATGGCTACACCTTC.

A single count supports this clone. This chain links TRBV6-6 with TRBJ2-7; D not certain. CDR1 is MNHNY and CDR2 is SVGAGI in the germline V gene (reference sequence). Trimming took 5 bases from V and 4 from J, leaving 12 bases between them. The CDR3 runs to 13 residues. CDR3 sequence: CASSPDTSYEQYF. CDR3 in DNA: TGTGCCAGCAGTCCCGACACGTCTTACGAGCAGTACTTC.

This rearrangement joins TRBV5-1 to TRBJ2-2; TRBD2 aligns across 9 bases. The CDR3 has 17 residues. Germline V gene lookup returns CDR1 SGHRS and CDR2 YFSETQ. V lost 1 base to trimming and J lost 5 bases; unmatched junction nucleotides: 9. CDR3 protein: CASSLMSSGALTGELFF. CDR3 sequence (DNA): TGCGCCAGCAGCTTGATGTCTAGCGGGGCCTTAACCGGGGAGCTGTTTTTT.

The rearrangement links TRBV11-2 to TRBJ2-3, with TRBD1 matching 10 bases. Germline assignment: CDR1 SGHAT and CDR2 FQNNGV. The CDR3 consists of 18 residues. With 1 base clipped from V and 4 bases from J, the junction kept 11 bases outside the gene matches. Here the CDR3 DNA reads TGTGCCAGCAGCTTAGCCAATTTTGACAGGGGGCTCCCAGATACGCAGTATTTT. This translates into CASSLANFDRGLPDTQYF.

V usage is TRBV5-6 and J usage is TRBJ1-2; D not certain. The CDR3 length is 13 residues. Germline CDR1 is SGHDT and CDR2 is YYEEEE. V was shortened by 4 bases and J by 2 bases, with 9 bases between the two germline ends. CDR3 DNA sequence: TGTGCCAGCAGCCTCGCAGGAAACTATGGCTACACCTTC. It specifies CASSLAGNYGYTF.

The chain joins TRBV7-8 to TRBJ1-3; 7 bases fit TRBD1. The V gene end was trimmed by 4 bases and the J gene end by 4 bases; junction bases not matched to a gene: 10. Per germline, CDR1 SGHVS and CDR2 FQNEAQ. This CDR3 spans 16 amino acids. The CDR3 coding sequence is TGTGCCAGCAGCTACCCGGGACAGTTAGGGGGAAACACCATATATTTT. Its protein product is CASSYPGQLGGNTIYF.

The V call is TRBV7-6, the J call TRBJ1-1, with a tentative D call TRBD1 (5 bases). Trimming took off 5 bases at V and 1 base at J, with 11 bases between the two ends. This CDR3 has 14 residues. CDR1 is SGHVS and CDR2 is FNYEAQ in the germline V gene. DNA of the CDR3: TGTGCCAGCAGCCCCCCCACAGGGAACACTGAAGCTTTCTTT. Translation gives CASSPPTGNTEAFF.

The chain recombines TRBV4-1 with TRBJ2-7; D not certain. From germline, CDR1 is MGHRA and CDR2 YSYEKL. Between the trimmed V and J ends, which lost 0 bases and 6 bases, there was a span of 9 bases. CDR3 length equals 13 residues. CDR3 protein: CASSQDSRGEQYF. The CDR3, as DNA: TGCGCCAGCAGCCAAGATTCTCGAGGCGAGCAGTACTTC.

The chain carries TRBV7-8 and TRBJ2-2; 9 bases line up with TRBD1. CDR3 length: 15 amino acids. Germline values: CDR1 SGHVS, CDR2 FQNEAQ. V gave up 3 bases and J gave up 7 bases; unmatched junction bases: 6. DNA for the CDR3: TGTGCCAGCAGCTTTTACAGGGGGCAGGTCGGGGAGCTGTTTTTT. As protein: CASSFYRGQVGELFF. Full variable domain (remainder filled in from reference TRBV7-8 and TRBJ2-2): GAGVSQSPRYKVAKRGQDVALRCDPISGHVSLFWYQQALGQGPEFLTYFQNEAQLDKSGLPSDRFFAERPEGSVSTLKIQRTQQEDSAVYLCASSFYRGQVGELFFGEGSRLTVL.